The entry that follows covers one T cell receptor beta chain sequence. The germline V gene encodes CDR1 SEHNR and CDR2 FQNEAQ (reference sequence). The ends were cut back, 5 bases at V and 4 bases at J, with 17 bases in the middle. CDR3 length equals 15 residues. Clones were read by immunoSEQ multiplex PCR, and TCRdb kept only the in-frame ones, dropping some. The sample consists of around 130,000 clones, approximately 94% of them appearing once. This entry belongs to a study of control samples from healthy donors and cancer patients. The clonotype comes from a man younger than 40 in good health. Sequenced material: blood. This chain connects TRBV7-9 to TRBJ1-2; the D gene is possibly TRBD1 (5 bases). The DNA for the CDR3 is TGTGCCAGCAGCGACGGGACCGAAGCTTTCTATGGCTACACCTTC. This sequence encodes CASSDGTEAFYGYTF.